The 16 T cell receptor beta chains in this list originate from one sample, sequenced in a study of T cells in Graves' hyperthyroidism and ophthalmopathy. Amplified regions were TCR beta CDR3 sequences from RNA transcripts. A set of HTBI primers served as the primers for a first-round RT-PCR of the TCR CDR3. TCRdb itself ran the multiplex PCR reads through MiXCR, one entry per CDR3 protein. The sample shows under 300,000 distinct CDR3 sequences, roughly 15% of them seen only once. Material: blood. All receptors come from a woman in her thirties or forties with Graves' hyperthyroidism that later progressed to Graves' ophthalmopathy.

This clonotype was detected ten times or more. The junction departs from the called germline gene at one end, perhaps through a read error. The genes are TRBV28 and TRBJ2-3; 10 positions agree with TRBD2. CDR1 MDHEN and CDR2 SYDVKM come from the germline V gene. This CDR3 region has 14 residues. The CDR3 loop is CTSTGSGRADTQYF. In DNA form, the CDR3 reads TGTACCAGCACCGGGAGCGGGAGGGCAGATACGCAGTATTTT.

The CDR3 bases are TGTGCCAGCAGTAGACCAGGAAACACTAATGAAAAACTGTTTTTT. Protein product: CASSRPGNTNEKLFF. The chain carries TRBV28 and TRBJ1-4; D remains unclear. The CDR3 is 15 amino acids. Trimming cost V 5 bases and J 2 bases, with 12 bases left between them. The germline V gene encodes CDR1 MDHEN and CDR2 SYDVKM.

This clonotype was seen more than once but under ten times. The chain combines TRBV6-1 with TRBJ2-3; possibly TRBD1 for D (5 bases). The germline V and J ends were trimmed by 6 bases and 2 bases, with 9 bases remaining between them. The CDR3 loop spans 13 amino acids. Germline V gene data show CDR1 as MNHNS and CDR2 as SASEGT. CDR3 loop: CASSRGATDTQYF. CDR3 in DNA: TGTGCCAGCAGCCGTGGGGCCACAGATACGCAGTATTTT.

This clonotype came up a few times. V usage is TRBV19 and J usage is TRBJ1-5; D is uncertain. Germline values: CDR1 LNHDA, CDR2 SQIVND (reference sequence). The length of the CDR3 is 13 residues. V lost 5 bases and J lost 4, with 9 bases in between. CDR3 coding DNA: TGTGCCAGTAGTCACGGACTGAATCAGCCCCAGCATTTT. Its translation: CASSHGLNQPQHF.

This clonotype was observed many times. V gene TRBV9 combines with J gene TRBJ1-1; D is ambiguous. The CDR3 runs to 15 residues. Germline V gene data show CDR1 as SGDLS and CDR2 as YYNGEE. Trimming left V 3 bases short and J 1 base short, with 13 bases between. CDR3 in amino acids: CASSGHRDPNTEAFF. Written as DNA, the CDR3 is TGTGCCAGCAGCGGACACCGGGATCCGAACACTGAAGCTTTCTTT.

The sample holds many counts of this clonotype. The chain employs TRBV5-1 and TRBJ2-5; D remains unclear. Germline V lookup: CDR1 SGHRS, CDR2 YFSETQ. The V gene lost 7 bases and the J gene lost 5 bases, with 6 bases spanning the gap. The CDR3 extends over 10 amino acids. Here the CDR3 DNA reads TGCGCCAGCGGTGGTGAGACCCAGTACTTC. Translated, it gives CASGGETQYF.

This clonotype was seen at least ten times. V is TRBV18 and J is TRBJ1-6; perhaps TRBD1 as D (6 bases). Germline lookup yields CDR1 KGHSH and CDR2 LQKENI. Between the trimmed V and J ends, which lost 5 bases and 5 bases, there was a span of 13 bases. This CDR3 contains 15 residues. The CDR3 is CASSSGTLNNSPLHF. CDR3 DNA: TGTGCCAGCTCATCCGGGACACTCAATAATTCACCCCTCCACTTT. Based on the CDR3 plus reference TRBV18 and TRBJ1-6, the full variable domain is NAGVMQNPRHLVRRRGQEARLRCSPMKGHSHVYWYRQLPEEGLKFMVYLQKENIIDESGMPKERFSAEFPKEGPSILRIQQVVRGDSAAYFCASSSGTLNNSPLHFGNGTRLTVT.

Ten or more counts support this clonotype. This rearrangement joins TRBV28 to TRBJ2-1; 13 bases fit TRBD2. This CDR3 has 16 amino acids. Germline trimming cut 5 bases from V and 6 bases from J; bases unmatched to any gene: 7. Germline V gene data show CDR1 as MDHEN and CDR2 as SYDVKM. CDR3 in DNA: TGTGCCAGCAGTCCTCCGGGACTAGCGGGAAGCAATGAGCAGTTCTTC. Its translation is CASSPPGLAGSNEQFF.

This clonotype was seen ten or more times. The rearrangement joins TRBV5-8 to TRBJ1-1, with TRBD1 matching over 8 bases. Trimming took 4 bases from V and 1 from J; bases not matched to a gene: 6. The CDR3 runs 15 residues. In germline, CDR1 is SGHTS, CDR2 YDEGEE. CDR3 nucleotide sequence: TGTGCCAGCAGCAGACAGGGGATCCAGAACACTGAAGCTTTCTTT. This codes for CASSRQGIQNTEAFF.

This chain connects TRBV18 to TRBJ2-3; 8 bases align to TRBD2. The germline CDR1 and CDR2 sequences are KGHSH and LQKENI. The V segment lost 3 bases and the J segment 4 bases; nucleotides outside the gene matches: 6. This CDR3 is 15 amino acids long. The CDR3 DNA sequence: TGTGCCAGCTCACCGGTACCGGGAGGGGCAGATACGCAGTATTTT. Protein product: CASSPVPGGADTQYF.

This clonotype was detected many times. The chain uses TRBV9 and TRBJ2-3; D is undetermined. The germline V gene encodes CDR1 SGDLS and CDR2 YYNGEE. The CDR3 loop spans 16 amino acids. Trimming cost V 4 bases and J 1 base, with 16 bases left between them. The CDR3 is CASSSGVGSGTDTQYF. In DNA form, the CDR3 reads TGTGCCAGCAGCTCTGGGGTGGGATCTGGCACAGATACGCAGTATTTT.

The chain is built from TRBV5-1 and TRBJ2-1, with TRBD2 matching 9 bases. Germline V gene data show CDR1 as SGHRS and CDR2 as YFSETQ. Losses at the gene ends were 6 bases for V and 5 bases for J; bases not matched to a gene: 6. This CDR3 contains 14 residues. The CDR3 nucleotides are TGCGCCAGCACCCTAGCGGGAACTGACAATGAGCAGTTCTTC. It encodes CASTLAGTDNEQFF.

In this sample, this clonotype turned up many times. This chain uses TRBV18 with TRBJ1-4; tentatively, D is TRBD1 (5 bases). The CDR3 has 14 amino acids. The V gene lost 3 bases and the J gene lost 6 bases, with 11 bases spanning the gap. From germline, CDR1 is KGHSH and CDR2 LQKENI. CDR3 sequence reads: CASSPIGTDEKLFF. The DNA for the CDR3 is TGTGCCAGCTCACCCATCGGGACGGATGAAAAACTGTTTTTT.

This clonotype was recorded at least ten times. The chain combines TRBV5-1 with TRBJ2-7, with D unclear. The CDR3 runs to 15 residues. In germline, CDR1 is SGHRS, CDR2 YFSETQ. V gave up 0 bases and J gave up 2 bases, with 12 bases separating them. CDR3 bases: TGCGCCAGCAGCTTGGGGAACCCAACGACCTACGAGCAGTACTTC. Translated: CASSLGNPTTYEQYF.

This chain uses TRBV28 with TRBJ2-7, with TRBD2 as a possible D gene (5 bases). Germline CDR1 is MDHEN and CDR2 is SYDVKM. Trimming pared 6 bases from V and 4 bases from J, leaving 10 bases between. This CDR3 contains 12 residues. The DNA for the CDR3 is TGTGCCAGCAGGCAACCGGGGTACGAGCAGTACTTC. This encodes CASRQPGYEQYF.

The chain couples TRBV7-9 to TRBJ1-4; the match to TRBD1 covers 7 bases. The V segment lost 0 bases and the J segment 6 bases; nucleotides outside the gene matches: 1. The germline V gene has CDR1 SEHNR and CDR2 FQNEAQ (reference sequence). The CDR3 spans 14 residues. The CDR3, as DNA: TGTGCCAGCAGCTTAGCAGGGGGCTATGAAAAACTGTTTTTT. Translated: CASSLAGGYEKLFF. Full variable domain (remainder filled in from reference TRBV7-9 and TRBJ1-4): DTGVSQNPRHKITKRGQNVTFRCDPISEHNRLYWYRQTLGQGPEFLTYFQNEAQLEKSRLLSDRFSAERPKGSFSTLEIQRTEQGDSAMYLCASSLAGGYEKLFFGSGTQLSVL.